This entry concerns a single TCR beta chain. Antigen specificity is unknown. TCRdb called the reads again in MiXCR, with one record for every CDR3 protein. The sample holds 550,000 to 850,000 distinct CDR3 sequences; 30% to 40% are singletons and the top ten take roughly 18%. This sample is part of a study of T cell repertoires in cytomegalovirus infection. Study as a whole: CMV epitopes in the study were HLA-C-restricted (recently identified) and HLA-B-restricted (well studied). TCR beta signatures that were public indicated CMV infection and matching HLA type.

CDR3 length: 15 residues. V lost 6 bases and J lost 2; bases outside the gene matches: 6. Study outcomes and limitations: HLA-C-restricted CMV-specific TCR beta clonotypes were dominant in the ex vivo response. Summed public TCR beta family frequency identified CMV carriers bearing the relevant HLA.

The receptor was derived from a human donor in good health (CMV status not recorded). Some clones in this sample may be carry-over from other donors' samples. The chain employs TRBV12-3 or TRBV12-4 and TRBJ2-3; 9 bases map to TRBD1. Here the sequenced sample was cultured PBMCs, taken from culture after CMV antigen stimulation. CDR3 amino acids: CASSPGQGTTDTQYF. CDR3 coding DNA: TGTGCCAGCAGCCCGGGACAGGGAACCACAGATACGCAGTATTTT.